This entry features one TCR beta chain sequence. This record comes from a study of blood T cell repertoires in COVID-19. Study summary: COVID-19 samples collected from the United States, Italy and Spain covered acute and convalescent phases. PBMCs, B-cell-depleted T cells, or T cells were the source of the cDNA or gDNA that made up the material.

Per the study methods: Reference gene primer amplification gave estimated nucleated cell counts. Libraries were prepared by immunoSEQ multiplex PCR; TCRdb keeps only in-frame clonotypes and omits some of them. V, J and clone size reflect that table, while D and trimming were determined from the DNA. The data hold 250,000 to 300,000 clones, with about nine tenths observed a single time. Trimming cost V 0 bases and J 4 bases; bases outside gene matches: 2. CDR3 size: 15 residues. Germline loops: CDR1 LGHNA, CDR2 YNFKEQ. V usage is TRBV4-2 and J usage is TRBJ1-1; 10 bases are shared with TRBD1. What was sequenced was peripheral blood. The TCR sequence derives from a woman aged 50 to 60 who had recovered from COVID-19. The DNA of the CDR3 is TGTGCCAGCAGCCAAGACGGACAGGGGGGCACTGAAGCTTTCTTT. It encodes CASSQDGQGGTEAFF.